Listed here is a single T cell receptor beta chain. Antigen: not known. Both about-4-week and about-12-week second-dose recipients were combined. Repertoires were generated with immunoSEQ multiplex PCR, while TCRdb's copy carries only in-frame clones and drops some. In the table there are 30,000 to 35,000 clones, approximately 90% of which are singletons. This entry belongs to a study of T cell responses to AZD1222 COVID-19 vaccine. Study-level findings and limits: The number of AZD1222 recipients seropositive at baseline was only 6 or 7.

Trimming removed 5 bases at V and 2 bases at J, with 10 bases between. The CDR3 is 14 amino acids. The germline CDR1 and CDR2 sequences are SEHNR and FQNEAQ (reference sequence). The chain has TRBV7-9 and TRBJ1-3; possible D gene TRBD1, 5 bases. This TCR was recovered from an adult who received the AZD1222 COVID-19 vaccine. The specimen was peripheral blood, collected 28 days after the second AZD1222 dose. In DNA, the CDR3 is TGTGCCAGCAGCCGGGACGGCCCTGGAAACACCATATATTTT. Translating gives CASSRDGPGNTIYF.